Sequencing of this T cell receptor beta chain was carried out in a study of blood T cell repertoires in COVID-19. Study-level information: The samples span acute and convalescent COVID-19 from the United States, Italy and Spain.

Per germline, CDR1 LNHDA and CDR2 SQIVND (reference sequence). V was cut by 5 bases and J by 4 bases, with 14 bases left in between. The CDR3 is made up of 14 amino acids. TCRdb's table, derived via immunoSEQ multiplex PCR, lists solely in-frame clones and lacks some. In the table there are roughly 150,000 clones, around 80% of which are singletons. Sequencing was done on a sample of peripheral blood. This chain uses TRBV19 with TRBJ1-1, with D possibly TRBD1 on 6 matching bases. This TCR was recovered from a woman in her forties or fifties with acute or convalescent COVID-19. The CDR3 DNA is TGTGCCAGTAGTGTCCAAGGGGGTGCCACTGAAGCTTTCTTT. It codes for CASSVQGGATEAFF.